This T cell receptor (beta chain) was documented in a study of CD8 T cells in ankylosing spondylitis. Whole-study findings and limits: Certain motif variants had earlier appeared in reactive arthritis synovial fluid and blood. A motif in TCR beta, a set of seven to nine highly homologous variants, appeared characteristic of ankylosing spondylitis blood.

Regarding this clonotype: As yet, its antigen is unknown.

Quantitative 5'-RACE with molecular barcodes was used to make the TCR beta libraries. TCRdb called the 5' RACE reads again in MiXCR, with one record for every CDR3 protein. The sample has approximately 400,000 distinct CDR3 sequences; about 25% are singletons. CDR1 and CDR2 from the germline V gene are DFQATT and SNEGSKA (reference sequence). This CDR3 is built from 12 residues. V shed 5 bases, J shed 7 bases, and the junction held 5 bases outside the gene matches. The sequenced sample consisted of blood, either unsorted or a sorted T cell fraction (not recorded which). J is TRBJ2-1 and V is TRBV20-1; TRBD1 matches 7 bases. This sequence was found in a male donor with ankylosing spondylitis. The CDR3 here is CSASGQSNEQFF. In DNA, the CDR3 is TGCAGTGCTTCGGGACAGTCAAATGAGCAGTTCTTC.